This TCR beta chain was sequenced for a study of early T cells in non-severe SARS-CoV-2 infection. Notes on the study in general: Clonotype matching in VDJdb favored anti-spike CD8 responses and did not capture private and CD4 specificities.

Ten or more counts support this clonotype. Its antigen is unknown. Individual cDNA molecules were tagged with unique molecular identifiers. TCRdb itself ran the 5' RACE reads through MiXCR, one entry per CDR3 protein. This sample yields about 49,000 distinct CDR3 sequences, of which less than 7.5% are seen a single time; around 2.8% belongs to the top ten. This CDR3 has 13 amino acids. Trimming stripped 5 bases from V and 5 bases from J, with 13 bases between. Here the sequenced sample was whole blood, taken at baseline. The chain joins TRBV12-3 or TRBV12-4 to TRBJ2-7; possibly TRBD1 for D (6 bases). The clonotype originates from an adult who was a healthcare worker with PCR-confirmed SARS-CoV-2 infection or an uninfected control (not recorded which). CDR3 region: CASSRDQGNEQYF. In DNA, the CDR3 is TGTGCCAGCAGTAGAGACCAGGGGAACGAGCAGTACTTC.